The 4 T cell receptor beta chains reported below all come from one sample, sequenced in a study of identical twins. MiXCR was run by TCRdb on the 5' RACE reads, yielding one entry per CDR3 protein. Of 690,000 or so distinct CDR3 sequences in the sample, 8.6% were seen once. These sequences were also reported in another study, on yellow fever vaccine responses in identical twins.

Input material: PBMCs. These receptors were collected from a young woman in good health.

This clonotype was found many times. The genes are TRBV5-1 and TRBJ2-7; D possibly matches TRBD1 or TRBD2 (6 bases each). V lost 6 bases and J lost 0, with 13 bases in between. CDR3 length equals 14 residues. Germline V CDR1 and CDR2: SGHRS, YFSETQ. The CDR3 region is CASTYGGSSYEQYF. CDR3 bases: TGCGCCAGCACCTACGGGGGCTCCTCCTACGAGCAGTACTTC. Combining the CDR3 with reference TRBV5-1 and TRBJ2-7 gives the whole variable domain KAGVTQTPRYLIKTRGQQVTLSCSPISGHRSVSWYQQTPGQGLQFLFEYFSETQRNKGNFPGRFSGRQFSNSRSEMNVSTLELGDSALYLCASTYGGSSYEQYFGPGTRLTVT.

This clonotype was seen a handful of times. The chain joins TRBV9 to TRBJ2-1; possibly TRBD2 for D (5 bases). Germline CDR1 and CDR2: SGDLS and YYNGEE. Trimming cost V 3 bases and J 10 bases, with 8 bases left between them. This CDR3 is 11 amino acids long. The CDR3 nucleotides read TGTGCCAGCAGCGACCCGGGAGAGCAGTTCTTC. Translating gives CASSDPGEQFF. The full variable domain, in which reference TRBV9 and TRBJ2-1 provide the parts outside the CDR3, is DSGVTQTPKHLITATGQRVTLRCSPRSGDLSVYWYQQSLDQGLQFLIQYYNGEERAKGNILERFSAQQFPDLHSELNLSSLELGDSALYFCASSDPGEQFFGPGTRLTVL.

This clonotype was seen a handful of times. The V and J genes are TRBV4-3 and TRBJ2-5; tentatively, D is TRBD1 or TRBD2 (5 bases each). The V end was cut by 2 bases, the J end by 5 bases, with 15 bases between. The CDR3 covers 15 residues. Per germline, CDR1 LGHNA and CDR2 YSLEER. The CDR3 loop reads CASSQTGLPGETQYF. The CDR3 DNA sequence: TGCGCCAGCAGCCAAACAGGACTCCCAGGGGAGACCCAGTACTTC.

This clonotype was observed a handful of times. This chain joins TRBV27 and TRBJ1-1; the D is unclear. Germline CDR1 is MNHEY and CDR2 is SMNVEV (reference sequence). The V gene lost 3 bases and the J gene lost 3 bases, with 8 bases spanning the gap. The CDR3 has 13 residues. CDR3 protein: CASSFWVDTEAFF. In DNA form, the CDR3 reads TGTGCCAGCAGTTTTTGGGTAGACACTGAAGCTTTCTTT.